The TCR beta chain under discussion was sequenced for a study of identical twins. Findings of the study overall: Models came in too low on out-of-frame TCR alpha sharing in monozygotic twins. Beta clonotypes that were abundant in cord blood contained fewer insertions, a pattern absent from memory repertoires.

Unique molecular identifiers were present on the cDNA, which also gained a universal primer site by template switching. TCRdb fed the 5' RACE reads into MiXCR, producing one record per CDR3 protein. The table records 1.5 million to 2 million distinct CDR3 sequences, about 32% of them present only once. In regard to this clonotype: Its antigen is not known.

V lost 1 base, J lost 4 bases, and 11 bases lay in between. Per the germline V gene, CDR1 is SGHAT and CDR2 is FQNNGV. This CDR3 contains 14 residues. The chain has TRBV11-2 and TRBJ2-7, with D hard to call. Sequencing was carried out using cord blood. This receptor was identified in a newborn girl in good health. The CDR3 nucleotides read TGTGCCAGCAGCTTAGGACGAGAGGTTTACGAGCAGTACTTC. Protein product: CASSLGREVYEQYF. Looking up the rest from reference TRBV11-2 and TRBJ2-7 gives the full variable domain: EAGVAQSPRYKIIEKRQSVAFWCNPISGHATLYWYQQILGQGPKLLIQFQNNGVVDDSQLPKDRFSAERLKGVDSTLKIQPAKLEDSAVYLCASSLGREVYEQYFGPGTRLTVT.